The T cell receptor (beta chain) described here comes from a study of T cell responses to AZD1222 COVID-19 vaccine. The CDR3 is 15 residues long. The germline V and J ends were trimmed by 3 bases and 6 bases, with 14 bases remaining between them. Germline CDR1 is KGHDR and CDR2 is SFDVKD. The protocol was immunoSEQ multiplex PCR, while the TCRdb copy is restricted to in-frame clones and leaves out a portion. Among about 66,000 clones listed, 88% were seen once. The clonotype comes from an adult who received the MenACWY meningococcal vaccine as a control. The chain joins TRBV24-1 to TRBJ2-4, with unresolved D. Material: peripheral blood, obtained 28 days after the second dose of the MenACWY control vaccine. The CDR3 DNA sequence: TGTGCCACCAGTGATCCCCATGTAGCCCCAAACATTCAGTACTTC. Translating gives CATSDPHVAPNIQYF.